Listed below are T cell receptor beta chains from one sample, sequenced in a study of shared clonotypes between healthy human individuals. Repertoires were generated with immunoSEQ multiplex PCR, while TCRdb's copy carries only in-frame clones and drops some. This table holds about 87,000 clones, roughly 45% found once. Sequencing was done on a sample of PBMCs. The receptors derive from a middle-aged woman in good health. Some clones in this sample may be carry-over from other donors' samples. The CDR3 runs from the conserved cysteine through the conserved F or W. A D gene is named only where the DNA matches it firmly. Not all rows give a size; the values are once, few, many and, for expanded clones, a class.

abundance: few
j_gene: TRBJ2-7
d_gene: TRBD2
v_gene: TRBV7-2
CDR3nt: TGTGCCAGCAGCCAATCGGTATCGCGGGAGATTCTCTACGAGCAGTACTTC
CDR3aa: CASSQSVSREILYEQYF

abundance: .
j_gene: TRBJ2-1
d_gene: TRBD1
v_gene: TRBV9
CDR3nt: TGTGCCAGCAGCGGGACAGGAGCAGAGCAGTTCTTC
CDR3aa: CASSGTGAEQFF

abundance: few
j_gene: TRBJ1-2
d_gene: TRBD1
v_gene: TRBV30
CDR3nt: TGTGCCTGGAGCCGAGACCGGGACAGCTGGGGCTACACCTTC
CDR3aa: CAWSRDRDSWGYTF

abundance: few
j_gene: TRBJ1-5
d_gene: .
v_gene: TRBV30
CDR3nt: TGTGCCTGGAGTCCAGGGGACAATCAGCCCCAGCATTTT
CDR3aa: CAWSPGDNQPQHF

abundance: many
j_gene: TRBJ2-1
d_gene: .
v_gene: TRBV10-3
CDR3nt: TGTGCCATCAGTGATGAAGCTAAACTGGGAAGCTCCTACAATGAGCAGTTCTTC
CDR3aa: CAISDEAKLGSSYNEQFF

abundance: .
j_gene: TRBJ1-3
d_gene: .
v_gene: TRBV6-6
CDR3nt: TGTGCCAGCAGCTACAGGCGGACAACTGGAAACACCATATATTTT
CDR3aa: CASSYRRTTGNTIYF

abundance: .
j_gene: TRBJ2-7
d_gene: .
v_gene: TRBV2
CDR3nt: TGTGCCAGCAGGGCAGATACCTACGAGCAGTACTTC
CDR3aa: CASRADTYEQYF

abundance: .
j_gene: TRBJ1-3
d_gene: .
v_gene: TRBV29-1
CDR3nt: TGCAGCGTTCAGGCCCCTGGAAACACCATATATTTT
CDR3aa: CSVQAPGNTIYF

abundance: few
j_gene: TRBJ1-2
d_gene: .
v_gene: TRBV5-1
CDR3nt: TGCGCCAGCAGCTTGGGTGGCAGGACAAACTATGGCTACACCTTC
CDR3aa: CASSLGGRTNYGYTF

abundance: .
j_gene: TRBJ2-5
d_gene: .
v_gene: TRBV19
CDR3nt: TGTGCCAGTAGTATTGCAGAGGGTCAGACCCAGTACTTC
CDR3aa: CASSIAEGQTQYF

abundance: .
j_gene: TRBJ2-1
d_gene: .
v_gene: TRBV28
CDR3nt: TGTGCCAGCAGTAGGGGGCAGTTCTTC
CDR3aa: CASSRGQFF

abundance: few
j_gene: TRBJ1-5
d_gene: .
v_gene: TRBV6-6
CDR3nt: TGTGCCAGCAGCTCCGGGGGCGGCCCCCAGCATTTT
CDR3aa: CASSSGGGPQHF

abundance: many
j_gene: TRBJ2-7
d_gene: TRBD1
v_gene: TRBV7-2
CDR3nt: TGTGCCAGCAGCTTACTGGGACAGCCCTACGAGCAGTACTTC
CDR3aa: CASSLLGQPYEQYF

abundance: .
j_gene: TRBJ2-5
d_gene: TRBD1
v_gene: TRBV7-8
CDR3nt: TGTGCCAGCAGCTTCAGGACAGGGGGAGGGGAGACCCAGTACTTC
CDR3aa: CASSFRTGGGETQYF

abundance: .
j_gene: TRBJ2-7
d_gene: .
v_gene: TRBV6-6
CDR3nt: TGTGCCAGCAGCGGCGGGGAACTCTACGAGCAGTACTTC
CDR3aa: CASSGGELYEQYF

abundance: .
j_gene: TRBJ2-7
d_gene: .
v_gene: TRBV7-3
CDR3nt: TGTGCCAGCAGCTTAAGTGGGAGCTCCTACGAGCAGTACTTC
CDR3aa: CASSLSGSSYEQYF

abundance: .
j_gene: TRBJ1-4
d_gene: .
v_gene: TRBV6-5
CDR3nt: TGTGCCAGCAGTTACATCCAGGGGCCATCGAATGAAAAACTGTTTTTT
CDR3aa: CASSYIQGPSNEKLFF

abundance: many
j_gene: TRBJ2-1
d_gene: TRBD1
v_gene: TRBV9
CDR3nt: TGTGCCAGCAGCGTATCTGGGACAGGGGGCACAGGGGAGCAGTTCTTC
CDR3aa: CASSVSGTGGTGEQFF

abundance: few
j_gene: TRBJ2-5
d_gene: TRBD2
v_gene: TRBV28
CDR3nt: TGTGCCAGCAGTGCCTCCGGGGGGATCTCCCCTCGTTACTTC
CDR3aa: CASSASGGISPRYF

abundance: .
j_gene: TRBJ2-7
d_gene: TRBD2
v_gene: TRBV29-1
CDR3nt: TGCAGCGTTGAAGGACTAGCGGGACGCGAGCAGTACTTC
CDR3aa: CSVEGLAGREQYF

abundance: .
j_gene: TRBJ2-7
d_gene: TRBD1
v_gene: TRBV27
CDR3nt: TGTGCCAGCAGTTTAGGGACAGGTACCCACTACGAGCAGTACTTC
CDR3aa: CASSLGTGTHYEQYF

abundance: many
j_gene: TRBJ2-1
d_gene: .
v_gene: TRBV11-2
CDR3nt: TGTGCCAGCAGCTTAGGCGGTACGGAGCAGTTCTTC
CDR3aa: CASSLGGTEQFF